Reported below is one T cell receptor beta chain. The table came from immunoSEQ multiplex PCR; TCRdb's copy has only in-frame clones and leaves some out. The sample holds 95,000 to 100,000 clones, approximately 82% seen once. The source of the sample is a study of blood T cell repertoires in COVID-19. The CDR3 length is 15 residues. Trimming pared 3 bases from V and 12 bases from J, leaving 23 bases between. CDR1 KGHSH and CDR2 LQKENI come from the germline V gene. Specimen: peripheral blood. The sequence derives from a man in his 70s with acute or convalescent COVID-19. The rearrangement joins TRBV18 to TRBJ1-1; TRBD1 is a possible D gene (5 bases). The CDR3 DNA reads as TGTGCCAGCTCACCGATCCCAAGGGGAGGAACCGGGTCTTTCTTT. This translates into CASSPIPRGGTGSFF.